This T cell receptor beta chain was recovered during a study of cytomegalovirus exposure and HLA in healthy donors. Primers included in the PCR were 60 Vbeta and 13 Jbeta primers. TCRdb keeps only in-frame clones here, not all; method: immunoSEQ multiplex PCR. Among around 140,000 clones, roughly 82% were seen once, and the ten largest hold around 7%. Trimming took off 1 base at V and 7 bases at J, with 13 bases between the two ends. CDR1 is GTSNPN and CDR2 is SVGIG in the germline V gene (reference sequence). The CDR3 spans 13 residues. Remarks on this clone: Its antigen is not identified.

Study results and caveats: With DRB1 most and HLA-C fewest, TCR association rates differed between HLA loci in a later analysis. Generally TCR sequences proved uncommon, though certain public TCRs appeared in numerous donors. Being productive about 90% or about 30% of the time was typical of most TCR beta V segments in an earlier analysis. V- and J-gene trimming of TCR beta was linked (in a later analysis) to a missense DCLRE1C variant.

Sample: PBMCs. The V call is TRBV30, the J call TRBJ1-2; D is perhaps TRBD1 (6 bases). The source is a young man in good health and CMV-seronegative. DNA of the CDR3: TGTGCCTGGAGTGCCGGGGGGGCAGGTGGCTACACCTTC. It yields the protein CAWSAGGAGGYTF. Looking up the rest from reference TRBV30 and TRBJ1-2 gives the full variable domain: SQTIHQWPATLVQPVGSPLSLECTVEGTSNPNLYWYRQAAGRGLQLLFYSVGIGQISSEVPQNLSASRPQDRQFILSSKKLLLSDSGFYLCAWSAGGAGGYTFGSGTRLTVV.